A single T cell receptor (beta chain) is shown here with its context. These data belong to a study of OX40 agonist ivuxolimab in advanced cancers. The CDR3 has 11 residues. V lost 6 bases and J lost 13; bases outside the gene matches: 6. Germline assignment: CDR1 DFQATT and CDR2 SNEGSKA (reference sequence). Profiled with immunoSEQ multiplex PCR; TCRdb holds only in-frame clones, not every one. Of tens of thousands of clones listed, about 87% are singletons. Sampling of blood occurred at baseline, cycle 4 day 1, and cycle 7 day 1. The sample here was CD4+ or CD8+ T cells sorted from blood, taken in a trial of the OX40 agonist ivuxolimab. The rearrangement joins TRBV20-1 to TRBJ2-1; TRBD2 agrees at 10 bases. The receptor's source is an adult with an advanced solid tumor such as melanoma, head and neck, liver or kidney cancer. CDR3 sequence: CSASGRAPQFF. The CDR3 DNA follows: TGCAGTGCGAGCGGGAGGGCCCCACAGTTCTTC.